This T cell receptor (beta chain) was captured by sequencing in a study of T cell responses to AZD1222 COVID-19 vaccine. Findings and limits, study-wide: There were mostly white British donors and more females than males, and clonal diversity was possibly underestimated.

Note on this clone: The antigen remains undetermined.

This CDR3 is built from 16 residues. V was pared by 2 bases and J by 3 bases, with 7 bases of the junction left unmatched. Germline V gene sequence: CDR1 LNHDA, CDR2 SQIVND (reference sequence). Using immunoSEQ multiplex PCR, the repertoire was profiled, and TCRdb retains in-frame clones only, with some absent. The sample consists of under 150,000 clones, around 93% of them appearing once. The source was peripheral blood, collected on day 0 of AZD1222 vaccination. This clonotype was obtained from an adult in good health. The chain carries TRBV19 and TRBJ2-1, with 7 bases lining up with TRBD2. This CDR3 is CASSIPGRKFYNEQFF. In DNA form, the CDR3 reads TGTGCCAGTAGTATACCCGGGAGGAAATTCTACAATGAGCAGTTCTTC.